The entry that follows covers one T cell receptor (beta chain) sequence. This clonotype was counted a few times. Its antigen is unknown. It has no much larger one-base neighbor in the sample; base qualities were not kept. This specimen comes from a study of T cells in Graves' hyperthyroidism and ophthalmopathy (dated by TCRdb to the late 2010s). About the study as a whole: Peripheral blood samples were taken at initial diagnosis, before any treatment was given. To identify distinguishing TCR V-J signatures, a discovery cohort of around 98 patients was used, comprising approximately 40 with Graves' ophthalmopathy and around 60 with stable Graves' hyperthyroidism. Whether ophthalmopathy could be predicted prospectively was tested in an independent validation cohort made up of fewer than 20 hyperthyroidism patients plus 17 patients who later progressed to ophthalmopathy. The approximately 100 discovery patients were randomly split 7:3 into training and test sets. In about 6 Graves' hyperthyroidism patients, the study also compared T-cell repertoires from thyroid tissue with T-cell repertoires from blood. Following sampling, methimazole starting at 30 mg daily was given to hyperthyroidism patients, and high-dose intravenous methylprednisolone was given to ophthalmopathy patients. The paper describes TCR Vbeta CDR3 sequencing of 135 peripheral blood samples, made up of 43 ophthalmopathy patients, around 78 hyperthyroidism patients and 17 progressor patients.

Ophthalmopathy patients had moderately to severely active disease, Clinical Activity Score of at least 3, NOSPECS grade of at least 4, and duration under 3 months. The study excluded patients with uncontrolled infections, other autoimmune diseases, pregnancy or lactation. Diagnoses were based on clinical symptoms, serum thyroxine and TRAb, thyroid ultrasound and orbital computed tomography. Ficoll-Paque density gradient centrifugation was used to isolate PBMCs from approximately 11 ml of fresh peripheral blood. Trizol reagent was used to extract total RNA, and RNA quality was then checked on an Agilent 2100 Bioanalyzer. Broad study findings and their caveats: Sample size was not statistically predetermined, and blinding of investigators to group allocation was not performed. Most expanded thyroid clonotypes (frequency above 0.001) were also detected in blood, suggesting blood repertoires may reflect thyroid immune responses. A model built on a 13 V-J signature distinguished ophthalmopathy from stable hyperthyroidism, reaching 85% to 90% sensitivity and approximately 81% specificity in cross-validation and 80%/75% in testing. In validation, the model predicted progression to ophthalmopathy with just under 71% sensitivity and roughly 75% specificity, a median of roughly seven months before onset.

V gives up 4 bases and J gives up 5 bases, and the segment between their germline ends measures 13 bases. The germline V gene supplies CDR1 SGHRS and CDR2 YFSETQ. Including cysteine and phenylalanine, the CDR3 has 14 amino acids. Just CDR3 DNA is preserved here, 42 bases in frame from base 1. The TCR beta CDR3 regions were amplified from the RNA transcripts. The first round of RT-PCR for the TCR CDR3 was performed with the HTBI primer set and the Qiagen OneStep RT-PCR kit. Libraries were constructed in a second round of multiplex PCR, after which size selection and purification were carried out. Paired-end sequencing of the libraries was performed with 100 bp reads on an Illumina HiSeq2000. The original methods were these. SOAPnuke was used to process the raw data, removing reads that contained adapters or uncalled bases, had a mean Phred below 15, or lacked an exact match to the constant primer or identifier. COPE v1.2.5 was used to merge high-quality paired reads, and clonotypes were defined as unique nucleotide sequences. MiTCR v1.1 was used to align clonotypes to the IMGT TRBV, TRBD and TRBJ reference segments. Only V-J combinations with frequency above 0.0001, covering 98% to 99.2% of repertoires, were analysed. The TCS score was defined as the ratio of F50 (clonal expansion) to E x V (chaos), calculated using BLOSUM62-based TCRdist between CDR3 peptides within each V-J. Welch's t-statistics and random forest reduced approximately 520 V-J features to roughly 13, which were used in a naive Bayes classifier (R e1071). Through fastp at Q25 and MiXCR, TCRdb rebuilt clones from the public reads, retaining in-frame beta chains. For every CDR3 protein sequence, its rows merge into one entry that carries the most common genes and DNA. The authors' filters were not applied to this entry. This sample gives hundreds of thousands of distinct CDR3 sequences in total; approximately 18% of them show up just once. The ten most abundant clones make up 35% to 40% of the sample.

Specimen: blood. The V and J genes are TRBV5-1 and TRBJ2-1, with a tentative D call of TRBD1 or TRBD2, each matching 5 bases. The sequence was collected from a middle-aged man with Graves' ophthalmopathy. In nucleotide form, the sequence is TGCGCCAGCAGCCCAGGGAGCGGCCACAATGAGCAGTTCTTC. Translated, this is CASSPGSGHNEQFF. Here the CDR3 is joined to the reference TRBV5-1 and TRBJ2-1 genes, and the full variable domain is: KAGVTQTPRYLIKTRGQQVTLSCSPISGHRSVSWYQQTPGQGLQFLFEYFSETQRNKGNFPGRFSGRQFSNSRSEMNVSTLELGDSALYLCASSPGSGHNEQFFGPGTRLTVL.